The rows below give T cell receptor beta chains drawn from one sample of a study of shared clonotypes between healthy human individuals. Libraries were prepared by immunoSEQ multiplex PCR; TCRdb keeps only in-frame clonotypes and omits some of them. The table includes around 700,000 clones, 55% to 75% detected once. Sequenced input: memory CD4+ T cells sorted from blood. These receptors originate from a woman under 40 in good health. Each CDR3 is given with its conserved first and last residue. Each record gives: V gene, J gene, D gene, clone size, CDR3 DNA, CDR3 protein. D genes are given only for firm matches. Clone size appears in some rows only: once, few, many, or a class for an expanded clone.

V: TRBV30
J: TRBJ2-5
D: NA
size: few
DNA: TGTGCCTGGAGTGCTTCCGTTGCTAGTTGGGGAACCCAGTACTTC
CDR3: CAWSASVASWGTQYF

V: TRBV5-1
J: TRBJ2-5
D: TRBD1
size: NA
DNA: TGCGCCAGCAGCCCCCAGGGGGAGGAGACCCAGTACTTC
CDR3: CASSPQGEETQYF

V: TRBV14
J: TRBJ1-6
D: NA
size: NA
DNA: TGTGCCAGCAGCCGGGGGGGCGTTTCACCCCTCCACTTT
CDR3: CASSRGGVSPLHF

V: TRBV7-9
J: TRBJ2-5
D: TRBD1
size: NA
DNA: TGTGCCAGCAGCCAAGGACAGGGGCAAGAGACCCAGTACTTC
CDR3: CASSQGQGQETQYF

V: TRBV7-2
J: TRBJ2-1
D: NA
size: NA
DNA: TGTGCCAGCAGCTACCTTTCCCCCCGCTACAATGAGCAGTTCTTC
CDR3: CASSYLSPRYNEQFF

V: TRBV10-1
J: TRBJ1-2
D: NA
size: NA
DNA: TGCGCCAGCAGTCCTGCCCGCAGCTATGGCTACACCTTC
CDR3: CASSPARSYGYTF

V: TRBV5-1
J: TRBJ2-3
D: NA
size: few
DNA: TGCGCCAGCAGCTTGGTAGGTTTGGTATTGAGGCCAGATACGCAGTATTTT
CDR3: CASSLVGLVLRPDTQYF

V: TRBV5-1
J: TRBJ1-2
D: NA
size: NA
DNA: TGCGCCAGCAGCTTGTCCGGGGATGGCTACACCTTC
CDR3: CASSLSGDGYTF

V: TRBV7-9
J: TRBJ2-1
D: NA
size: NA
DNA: TGTGCCAGCAGCTCTCTGTCGGGCTACAATGAGCAGTTCTTC
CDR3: CASSSLSGYNEQFF

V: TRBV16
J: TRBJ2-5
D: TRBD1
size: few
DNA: TGTGCCAGCAGCCTGCGTGGACAGGGGATCGAGACCCAGTACTTC
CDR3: CASSLRGQGIETQYF

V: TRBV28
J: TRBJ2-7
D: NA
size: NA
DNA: TGTGCCAGCAGTTTACCCCGGCTCGGGGGCTACTCCTACGAGCAGTACTTC
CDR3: CASSLPRLGGYSYEQYF

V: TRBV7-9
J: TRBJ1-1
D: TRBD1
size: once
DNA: TGTGCCAGCAGCTTAGAGGGACAGAGACTCACTGAAGCTTTCTTT
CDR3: CASSLEGQRLTEAFF

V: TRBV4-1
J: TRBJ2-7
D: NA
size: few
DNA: TGCGCCAGCAGCCAGGACCCACTTTTTAGCGCACGGTCCGGCGAGCAGTACTTC
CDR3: CASSQDPLFSARSGEQYF

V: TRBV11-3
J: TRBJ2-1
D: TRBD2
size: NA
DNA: TGTGCCAGCAGCCAGGGTGGGACTACCTACAATGAGCAGTTCTTC
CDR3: CASSQGGTTYNEQFF

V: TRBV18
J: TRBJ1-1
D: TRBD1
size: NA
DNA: TGTGCCAGCTCACTCAGATTCCTCGGGACAGGGGGCGCGGGCACTGAAGCTTTCTTT
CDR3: CASSLRFLGTGGAGTEAFF

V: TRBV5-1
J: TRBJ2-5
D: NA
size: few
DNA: TGCGCCAGCAGCCCCCGACCTGACAGGCCGGAGACCCAGTACTTC
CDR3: CASSPRPDRPETQYF

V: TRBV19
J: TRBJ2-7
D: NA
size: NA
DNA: TGTGCCAGTACCCAAGGAGGGCCTTGGGATGGCACCTACGAGCAGTACTTC
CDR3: CASTQGGPWDGTYEQYF

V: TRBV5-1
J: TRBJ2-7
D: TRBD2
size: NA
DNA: TGCGCCAGCAGCTTGGCTAAAGGACTAGCTTACACTGATTCGGAGTACGAGCAGTACTTC
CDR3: CASSLAKGLAYTDSEYEQYF

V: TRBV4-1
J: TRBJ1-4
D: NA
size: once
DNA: TGCGCCAGCAGCCAAGAATATGAAAAACTGTTTTTT
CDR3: CASSQEYEKLFF

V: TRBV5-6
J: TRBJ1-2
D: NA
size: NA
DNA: TGTGCCAGCAGCGAAGGGACGGTCTATGGCTACACCTTC
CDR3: CASSEGTVYGYTF

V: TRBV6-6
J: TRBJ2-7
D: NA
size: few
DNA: TGTGCCAGCAAACCACAGCGAACCTACGAGCAGTACTTC
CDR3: CASKPQRTYEQYF

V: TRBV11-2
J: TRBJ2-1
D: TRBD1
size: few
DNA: TGTGCCAGCAGCCCGGACAGGGGTGACTACAATGAGCAGTTCTTC
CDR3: CASSPDRGDYNEQFF

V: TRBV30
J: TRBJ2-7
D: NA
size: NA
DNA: TGTGCCTGGAGTTCTAGCAGCTACGAGCAGTACTTC
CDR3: CAWSSSSYEQYF

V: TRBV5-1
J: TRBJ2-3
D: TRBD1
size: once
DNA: TGCGCCAGCAGCTTGGTGCCGGGACAGGGTGCAGATACGCAGTATTTT
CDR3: CASSLVPGQGADTQYF

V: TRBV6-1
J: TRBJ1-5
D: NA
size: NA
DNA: TGTGCCAGCAGTTTCGAGGCCGATCAGCCCCAGCATTTT
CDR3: CASSFEADQPQHF

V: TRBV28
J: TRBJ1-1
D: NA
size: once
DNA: TGTGCCAGCAAATTGACCACTGAAGCTTTCTTT
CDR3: CASKLTTEAFF

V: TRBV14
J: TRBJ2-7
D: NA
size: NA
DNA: TGTGCCAGCAGCCCAGGCCCGGCCTACGAGCAGTACTTC
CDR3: CASSPGPAYEQYF

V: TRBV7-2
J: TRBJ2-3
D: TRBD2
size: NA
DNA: TGTGCCAGCAGCAAATATAGCGGGTCCACAGATACGCAGTATTTT
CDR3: CASSKYSGSTDTQYF

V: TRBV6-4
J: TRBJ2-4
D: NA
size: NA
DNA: TGTGCCAGCAGTGGCCCGCACAAGGTAGGGTGGGACTTC
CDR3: CASSGPHKVGWDF

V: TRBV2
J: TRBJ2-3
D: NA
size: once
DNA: TGTGCCAGCAGAGTAGGAGATACGCAGTATTTT
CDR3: CASRVGDTQYF

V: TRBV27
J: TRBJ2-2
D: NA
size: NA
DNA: TGTGCCAGCAGTAGACTTGGGGACACCGGGGAGCTGTTTTTT
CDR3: CASSRLGDTGELFF

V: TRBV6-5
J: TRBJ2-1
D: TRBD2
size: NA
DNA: TGTGCCAGCAGTTACCTAGCGGGGTTGGATGAGCAGTTCTTC
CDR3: CASSYLAGLDEQFF

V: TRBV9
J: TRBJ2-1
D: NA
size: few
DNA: TGTGCCAGCAGCCCGAGACACCACAATGAGCAGTTCTTC
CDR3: CASSPRHHNEQFF

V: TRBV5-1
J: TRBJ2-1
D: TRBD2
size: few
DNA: TGCGCCAGCAGCTTCTCGAGCGGGGCATACAATGAGCAGTTCTTC
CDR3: CASSFSSGAYNEQFF

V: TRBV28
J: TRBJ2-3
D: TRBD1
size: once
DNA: TGTGCCAGCAGTTTATCCGGGACAGGGAGCACAGATACGCAGTATTTT
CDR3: CASSLSGTGSTDTQYF

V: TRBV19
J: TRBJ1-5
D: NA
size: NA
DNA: TGTGCCAGTAGTATTGAAGGGAGGAGTCAGCCCCAGCATTTT
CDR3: CASSIEGRSQPQHF

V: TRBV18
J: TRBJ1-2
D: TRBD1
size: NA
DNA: TGTGCCAGCTCACCTGACAGGGTTTATGGCTACACCTTC
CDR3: CASSPDRVYGYTF

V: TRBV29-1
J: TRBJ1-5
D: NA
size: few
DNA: TGCAGCGCCTGGGGGTTGGGTCAGCCCCAGCATTTT
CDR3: CSAWGLGQPQHF

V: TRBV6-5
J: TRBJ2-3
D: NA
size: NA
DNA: TGTGCCAGCAGTTACCGACGGACCCCAGATACGCAGTATTTT
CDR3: CASSYRRTPDTQYF

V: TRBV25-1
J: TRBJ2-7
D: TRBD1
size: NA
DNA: TGTGCCAGCAGTGAACAGGACAGGGGGCGAAACGAGCAGTACTTC
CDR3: CASSEQDRGRNEQYF

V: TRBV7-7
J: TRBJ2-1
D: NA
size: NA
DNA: TGTGCCAGCAGCTTAGGACAATACAATGAGCAGTTCTTC
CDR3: CASSLGQYNEQFF

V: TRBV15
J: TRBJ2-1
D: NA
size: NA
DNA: TGTGCCACCAGCAGAGGCCCTCTGATGAATGAGCAGTTCTTC
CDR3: CATSRGPLMNEQFF

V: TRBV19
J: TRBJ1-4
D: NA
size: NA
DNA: TGTGCCAGTAGTATCGAGACAGCAACTAATGAAAAACTGTTTTTT
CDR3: CASSIETATNEKLFF

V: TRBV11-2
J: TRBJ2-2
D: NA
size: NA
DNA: TGTGCCAGCAGAATCCCGGGACTCAGGAACACCGGGGAGCTGTTTTTT
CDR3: CASRIPGLRNTGELFF

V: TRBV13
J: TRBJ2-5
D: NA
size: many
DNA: TGTGCCAGCAGCACGGGACCCAATCAAGAGACCCAGTACTTC
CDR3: CASSTGPNQETQYF

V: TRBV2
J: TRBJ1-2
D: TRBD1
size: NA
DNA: TGTGCCAGCGAAAGGACAGGGGGTGAATATGGCTACACCTTC
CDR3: CASERTGGEYGYTF

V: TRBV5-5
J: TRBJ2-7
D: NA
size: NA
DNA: TGTGCCAGCAGCTTGGCCTGGGATCCTAGCTCCTACGAGCAGTACTTC
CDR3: CASSLAWDPSSYEQYF

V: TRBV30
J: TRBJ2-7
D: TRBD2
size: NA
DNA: TGTGCCTGGACCTCGGGGGGAGGGCCGGGTGAGCAGTACTTC
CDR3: CAWTSGGGPGEQYF

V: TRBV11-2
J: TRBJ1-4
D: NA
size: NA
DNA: TGTGCCAGCAGCTCCGGTAGGGAAAAACTGTTTTTT
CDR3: CASSSGREKLFF